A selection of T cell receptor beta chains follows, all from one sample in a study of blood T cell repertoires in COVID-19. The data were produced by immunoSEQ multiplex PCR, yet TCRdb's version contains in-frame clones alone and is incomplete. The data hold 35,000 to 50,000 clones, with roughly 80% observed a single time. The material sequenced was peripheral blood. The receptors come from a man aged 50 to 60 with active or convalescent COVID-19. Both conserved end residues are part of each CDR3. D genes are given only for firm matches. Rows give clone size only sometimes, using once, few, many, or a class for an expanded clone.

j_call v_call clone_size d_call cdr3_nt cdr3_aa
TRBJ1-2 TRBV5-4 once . TGTGCCAGCAGCGTCTCGAGCCCCCGGGACACAGCTAACTATGGCTACACCTTC CASSVSSPRDTANYGYTF
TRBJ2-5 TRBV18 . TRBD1 TGTGCCAGCTCAAGACAGGGGGCGGGAGAGACCCAGTACTTC CASSRQGAGETQYF
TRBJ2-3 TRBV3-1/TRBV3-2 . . TGTGCCAGCAGCCAAGATGGCATTACAGATACGCAGTATTTT CASSQDGITDTQYF
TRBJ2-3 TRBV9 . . TGTGCCAGCAGCGTATACGGGGTTAACACAGATACGCAGTATTTT CASSVYGVNTDTQYF
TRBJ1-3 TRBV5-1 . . TGCGCCAGCAGCTTGGGAACAGGGCTTGGAAACACCATATATTTT CASSLGTGLGNTIYF
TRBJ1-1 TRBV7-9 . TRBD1 TGTGCCAGCAGCTTGACAGGGGGTACCCTGTCGGATGAAGCTTTCTTT CASSLTGGTLSDEAFF
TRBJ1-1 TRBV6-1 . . TGTGCCAGCAGTGAATACCCCGCCACCGAGCTCGAAGCTTTCTTT CASSEYPATELEAFF
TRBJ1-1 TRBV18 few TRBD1 TGTGCCAGCTCACCCCCGACAGGGACGAACACTGAAGCTTTCTTT CASSPPTGTNTEAFF
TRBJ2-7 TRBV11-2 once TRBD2 TGTGCCAGCAGCTTTCTAGCGGGGGCCTACGAGCAGTACTTC CASSFLAGAYEQYF
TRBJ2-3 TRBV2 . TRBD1 TGTGCCAGCAGTCTCAGGACAGGGTTTGACACAGATACGCAGTATTTT CASSLRTGFDTDTQYF
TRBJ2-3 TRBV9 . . TGTGCCAGCAGCGATCAAGGGGCGGGCACAGATACGCAGTATTTT CASSDQGAGTDTQYF
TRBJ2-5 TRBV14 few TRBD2 TGTGCCAGCAGCCCCGGGGTAGCGGGGTCGGGAGGTTCGGAGACCCAGTACTTC CASSPGVAGSGGSETQYF
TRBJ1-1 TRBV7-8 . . TGTGCCAGCAGGCAGGGTTACGCGAACACTGAAGCTTTCTTT CASRQGYANTEAFF
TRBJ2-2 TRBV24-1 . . TGTGCCACCAGTGATTCCCGGGGGGCCGTCGGGGAGCTGTTTTTT CATSDSRGAVGELFF
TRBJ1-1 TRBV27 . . TGTGCCAGCAGTCATAGGACAGCAAACACTGAAGCTTTCTTT CASSHRTANTEAFF
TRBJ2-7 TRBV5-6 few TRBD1 TGTGCCAGCAGCACTGGGACAGGGGTGAACGAGCAGTACTTC CASSTGTGVNEQYF
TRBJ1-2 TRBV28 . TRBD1 TGTGCCAGCATTCGAACAGGGGGCGAAAACTATGGCTACACCTTC CASIRTGGENYGYTF
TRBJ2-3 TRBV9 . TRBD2 TGTGCCAGCAGCGTAGGCCCAAGCGGGGGGGCTTCAGATACGCAGTATTTT CASSVGPSGGASDTQYF
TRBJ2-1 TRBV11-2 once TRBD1 TGTGCCAGCAGCGCCCGACAGGGGGCATCGGATGAGCAGTTCTTC CASSARQGASDEQFF
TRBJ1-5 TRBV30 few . TGTGCCTGGAGTGTGGGGGGACGTAGCAATCAGCCCCAGCATTTT CAWSVGGRSNQPQHF
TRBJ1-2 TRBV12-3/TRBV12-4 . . TGTGCCAGCAGCGTGGACAGCTATGGCTACACCTTC CASSVDSYGYTF
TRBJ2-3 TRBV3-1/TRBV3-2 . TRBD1 TGTGCCAGCAGCCAAGACGGGACAGGGAACACAGATACGCAGTATTTT CASSQDGTGNTDTQYF
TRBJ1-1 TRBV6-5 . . TGTGCCAGCAGCCCCCCGAGGGGGATAAACACTGAAGCTTTCTTT CASSPPRGINTEAFF
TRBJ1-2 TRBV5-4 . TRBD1 TGTGCCAGCAGCTTGTTTTCGGAGGGGGCTAACGGCTACACCTTC CASSLFSEGANGYTF
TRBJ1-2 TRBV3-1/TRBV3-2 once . TGTGCCAGCAGCCAAGTTGGGGAGAGGCCTCCCTATGGCTACACCTTC CASSQVGERPPYGYTF
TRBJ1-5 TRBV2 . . TGTGCCAGCAGTGGGCAGAATCAGCCCCAGCATTTT CASSGQNQPQHF
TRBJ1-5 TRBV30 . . TGTGCCTGGAGTGTAAGGCCAGGGGAAAATCAGCCCCAGCATTTT CAWSVRPGENQPQHF
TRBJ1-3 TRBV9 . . TGTGCCAGCAGCGTTGAAGGGGGCTCTGGAAACACCATATATTTT CASSVEGGSGNTIYF
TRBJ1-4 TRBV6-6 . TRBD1 TGTGCCAGCAGCCGCGACCCACAGGGGGTGGGGGAAAAACTGTTTTTT CASSRDPQGVGEKLFF
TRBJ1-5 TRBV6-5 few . TGTGCCAGCATGACGGCAGGGAATCAGCCCCAGCATTTT CASMTAGNQPQHF
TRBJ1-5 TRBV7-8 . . TGTGCCAGCAGCGCGCACAATCAGCCCCAGCATTTT CASSAHNQPQHF
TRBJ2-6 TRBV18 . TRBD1 TGTGCCAGCTCACCGTTGGGGACAGGGTCTCCTGGGGCCAACGTCCTGACTTTC CASSPLGTGSPGANVLTF
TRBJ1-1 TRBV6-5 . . TGTGCCAGCAGTTACTGGAATCGGCGGGACCAGGAAGCTTTCTTT CASSYWNRRDQEAFF
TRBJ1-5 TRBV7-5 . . TGTGTCAGAAGCCTAGGACAGAGCAATCAGCCCCAGCATTTT CVRSLGQSNQPQHF
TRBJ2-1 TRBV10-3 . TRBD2 TGTGCCATCAGTGAACGGGGGGCCTACAATGAGCAGTTCTTC CAISERGAYNEQFF
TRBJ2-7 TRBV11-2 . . TGTGCCAGCAGCTCCCGAAACATCCGCCACGAGCAGTACTTC CASSSRNIRHEQYF
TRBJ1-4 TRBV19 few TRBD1 TGTGCCAGTAGTATAGCCACCGGGACAGGGGATGAAAAACTGTTTTTT CASSIATGTGDEKLFF
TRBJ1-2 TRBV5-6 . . TGTGCCAGCAGCTTGAGTCCAGAAAACTATGGCTACACCTTC CASSLSPENYGYTF
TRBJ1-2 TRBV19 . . TGTGCCAGTAGTATTAAGCCTAACTATGGCTACACCTTC CASSIKPNYGYTF
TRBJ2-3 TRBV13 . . TGTGCCAGCAGCAAAACGAAAACCTCCCTGGCCCCAGGCACAGATACGCAGTATTTT CASSKTKTSLAPGTDTQYF
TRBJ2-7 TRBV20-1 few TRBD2 TGCAGTGCTAGTCGAGCGGGGGGCACCCACGAGCAGTACTTC CSASRAGGTHEQYF